Following are 7 T cell receptor beta chains from one sample sequenced in a study of blood T cells in healthy people across ages. The use of a sample-barcoded 5' primer and a J-beta primer mix characterized a second PCR of 7 to 11 cycles. TCRdb fed the 5' RACE reads into MiXCR, producing one record per CDR3 protein. The table has about 780,000 distinct CDR3 sequences, 60% to 80% seen once. Sequences were obtained from blood. The receptors come from a man aged 30 to 45 in good health.

The rearrangement uses TRBV2 and TRBJ2-5, with D possibly being TRBD1 (8 bases). CDR3 length equals 12 residues. Germline lookup yields CDR1 SNHLY and CDR2 FYNNEI. CDR3 amino acids: CGGQGGQETQYF. CDR3 nucleotides: TGTGGCGGACAGGGAGGGCAAGAGACCCAGTACTTC.

The V gene is TRBV29-1, the J gene TRBJ1-1; 7 nucleotides line up with TRBD1. After removal of 5 bases from V and 4 bases from J, the junction contained 10 bases not matched to a gene. This CDR3 region has 14 residues. Germline-derived CDR1 and CDR2 are SQVTM and ANQGSEA. The CDR3 protein is CSVWATGRPTEAFF. The CDR3 DNA reads TGCAGCGTTTGGGCGACAGGGAGACCCACTGAAGCTTTCTTT.

The V call is TRBV3-1, the J call TRBJ2-5; D is uncertain. This CDR3 region has 13 residues. Germline CDR1 and CDR2: LGHDT and YNNKEL (reference sequence). V was shortened by 5 bases and J by 5 bases, with 12 bases between the two germline ends. The CDR3 nucleotides read TGTGCCAGCAGCGAACAGATTGAGGAGACCCAGTACTTC. Translation: CASSEQIEETQYF.

This clonotype was seen only a few times. The V call is TRBV4-3, the J call TRBJ1-1, with D possibly being TRBD1 (5 bases). V lost 1 base to trimming and J lost 10 bases, with 10 bases between them. CDR3 length: 12 residues. Germline loops: CDR1 LGHNA, CDR2 YSLEER. CDR3 DNA sequence: TGCGCCAGCAGCCAAGCTAGGGGTGGAGCTTTCTTT. Residues: CASSQARGGAFF.

With regard to this clonotype: One base away lies a much larger clone, so this may be a sequencing read error. The chain recombines TRBV5-1 with TRBJ2-5, with 9 positions matching TRBD1. Germline V lookup: CDR1 SGHRS, CDR2 YFSETQ. With 0 bases clipped from V and 11 bases from J, the junction kept 11 bases outside the gene matches. This CDR3 is 15 amino acids long. DNA for the CDR3: TGCGCCAGCAGCTTGGAAGGACAGGGGTACAATGAGCAGTACTTC. Its protein is CASSLEGQGYNEQYF.

This chain joins TRBV5-1 and TRBJ2-3, with TRBD2 matching over 8 bases. Germline loops: CDR1 SGHRS, CDR2 YFSETQ. The J segment lost 0 bases and the V segment lost 4 bases, leaving 13 bases of the junction unmatched. This CDR3 is 18 amino acids long. The chain's CDR3 is CASSRGLAGFSSTDTQYF. The CDR3 bases are TGCGCCAGCAGCCGGGGATTAGCGGGGTTTTCTAGCACAGATACGCAGTATTTT.

This clonotype has only a few counts. The chain joins TRBV3-1 to TRBJ1-6; a weak D match, TRBD1 (5 bases). V lost 1 base, J lost 3 bases, and 10 bases lay in between. The CDR3 has 16 amino acids. Germline loops: CDR1 LGHDT, CDR2 YNNKEL (reference sequence). For the CDR3, the DNA is TGTGCCAGCAGCCAAGTTTCAGGGCGCTATAATTCACCCCTCCACTTT. Residues: CASSQVSGRYNSPLHF.